This is a list of T cell receptor beta chains from one sample in a study of cytomegalovirus exposure and HLA in healthy donors. The repertoire was sequenced with immunoSEQ multiplex PCR; TCRdb's copy has only in-frame clones and lacks some. This table holds 150,000 to 200,000 clones, about three quarters found once. Input material: PBMCs. The receptors were sampled from a man between 45 and 60 years old in good health and CMV-seropositive. Both conserved end residues are part of each CDR3. D genes are given only for firm matches. Expanded clones are given a class, and other clones once, few, many or no size at all.

J: TRBJ1-2
D: NA
V: TRBV5-1
size: NA
DNA: TGCGCCAGCAGCTTGTATACCGGGGGAATGAGGGGCTACACCTTC
CDR3: CASSLYTGGMRGYTF

J: TRBJ2-3
D: TRBD1
V: TRBV10-1
size: NA
DNA: TGCGCCAGCAGTGGGACAGGGGGAAGGACAGATACGCGGTATTTT
CDR3: CASSGTGGRTDTRYF

J: TRBJ2-7
D: TRBD1
V: TRBV4-1
size: NA
DNA: TGCGCCAGCAGCCAAGGAGACAGGGGTAGATTCTACGAGCAGTACTTC
CDR3: CASSQGDRGRFYEQYF

J: TRBJ2-7
D: NA
V: TRBV6-4
size: NA
DNA: TGTGCCAGCAGTGTGGAAGCAGGCCCCTACGAGCAGTACTTC
CDR3: CASSVEAGPYEQYF

J: TRBJ2-7
D: NA
V: TRBV9
size: NA
DNA: TGTGCCAGCAGTTCAGGGCAGAGATTATACGAGCAGTACTTC
CDR3: CASSSGQRLYEQYF

J: TRBJ2-1
D: TRBD1
V: TRBV18
size: NA
DNA: TGTGCCAGCTCACCCAACACACGACAGGGGTGGAATGAGCAGTTCTTC
CDR3: CASSPNTRQGWNEQFF

J: TRBJ1-6
D: NA
V: TRBV11-2
size: NA
DNA: TGTGCCAGCAGCATTACAGACACCAATAATTCACCCCTCCACTTT
CDR3: CASSITDTNNSPLHF

J: TRBJ1-1
D: NA
V: TRBV2
size: NA
DNA: TGTGCCAGCAGTGTGGAGGGAGCAGGTACTGAAGCTTTCTTT
CDR3: CASSVEGAGTEAFF

J: TRBJ1-2
D: TRBD1
V: TRBV6-1
size: NA
DNA: TGTGCCAGCAGTGCCTCAGCAGGGGGTAACTATGGCTACACCTTC
CDR3: CASSASAGGNYGYTF

J: TRBJ2-5
D: TRBD2
V: TRBV28
size: NA
DNA: TGTGCCAGCAGCCGTGGTGGGGGAGGGGCCCAGTACTTC
CDR3: CASSRGGGGAQYF

J: TRBJ1-1
D: NA
V: TRBV5-1
size: once
DNA: TGCGCCAGCAGCTCCGTCCCGGTTGGCACTGAAGCTTTCTTT
CDR3: CASSSVPVGTEAFF

J: TRBJ2-5
D: TRBD1
V: TRBV7-2
size: NA
DNA: TGTGCCAGCAGCTTAGACAGGGGCAGAGAGACCCAGTACTTC
CDR3: CASSLDRGRETQYF

J: TRBJ2-3
D: TRBD2
V: TRBV29-1
size: NA
DNA: TGCAGCGGCGGCGGGGGTGGGGCAGATACGCAGTATTTT
CDR3: CSGGGGGADTQYF

J: TRBJ2-3
D: NA
V: TRBV6-6
size: NA
DNA: TGTGCCAGCAGTTACGTCGTGGGTGGCAGGGCAGCTACGCAGTATTTT
CDR3: CASSYVVGGRAATQYF

J: TRBJ1-3
D: NA
V: TRBV14
size: NA
DNA: TGTGCCAGCAGCCCCGCGGGGGGGCTGACCGGGGTAAACACCATATATTTT
CDR3: CASSPAGGLTGVNTIYF

J: TRBJ1-2
D: NA
V: TRBV5-4
size: NA
DNA: TGTGCCAGCAGCTCCACTGGGCTTTATGGCTACACCTTC
CDR3: CASSSTGLYGYTF

J: TRBJ1-5
D: NA
V: TRBV6-1
size: once
DNA: TGTGCCAGCAGTGAAGAGGGGAAACTCAATCAGCCCCAGCATTTT
CDR3: CASSEEGKLNQPQHF

J: TRBJ2-1
D: NA
V: TRBV18
size: NA
DNA: TGTGCCAGCTCACCTAACGGCTCAGGGGACAATGAGCAGTTCTTC
CDR3: CASSPNGSGDNEQFF

J: TRBJ1-1
D: TRBD1
V: TRBV10-3
size: NA
DNA: TGTGCCATCACCAGGACAGGGGAAATCGATGAAGCTTTCTTT
CDR3: CAITRTGEIDEAFF

J: TRBJ2-3
D: TRBD1
V: TRBV2
size: NA
DNA: TGTGCCAGCAGTCTCCCGGGACAGGGCGGAGATACGCAGTATTTT
CDR3: CASSLPGQGGDTQYF

J: TRBJ1-2
D: NA
V: TRBV21-1
size: NA
DNA: TGTGCCAGCAGCAGAGGAGAGAGGGCGGCCAACTATGGCTACACCTTC
CDR3: CASSRGERAANYGYTF

J: TRBJ1-4
D: NA
V: TRBV7-2
size: NA
DNA: TGTGCCAGCAGCTTAGCGGGGGGGCCAACTAATGAAAAACTGTTTTTT
CDR3: CASSLAGGPTNEKLFF

J: TRBJ1-4
D: NA
V: TRBV5-5
size: NA
DNA: TGTGCCAGCAGCTTGAACAGGGTCGGGGAAAAACTGTTTTTT
CDR3: CASSLNRVGEKLFF

J: TRBJ1-1
D: NA
V: TRBV7-9
size: NA
DNA: TGTTCCAGCAGCTTAAGGGAGGATGAAGCTTTCTTT
CDR3: CSSSLREDEAFF

J: TRBJ1-2
D: NA
V: TRBV29-1
size: NA
DNA: TGCAGCGTTGATCAGGGTTCAAGGGCTAACTATGGCTACACCTTC
CDR3: CSVDQGSRANYGYTF

J: TRBJ1-5
D: TRBD1
V: TRBV7-8
size: NA
DNA: TGTGCCAGCGGACAGGTTAGCAATCAGCCCCAGCATTTT
CDR3: CASGQVSNQPQHF

J: TRBJ2-7
D: TRBD1
V: TRBV28
size: NA
DNA: TGTGCCAGCAGTTTAGAACTACAGGGGAGAGAGCAGTACTTC
CDR3: CASSLELQGREQYF

J: TRBJ1-6
D: TRBD1
V: TRBV6-5
size: NA
DNA: TGTGCCAGCAGTTATGACAGGGCAAATAATTCACCCCTCCACTTT
CDR3: CASSYDRANNSPLHF

J: TRBJ1-4
D: TRBD1
V: TRBV5-1
size: NA
DNA: TGCGCCAGCAGCTCATCCGGGACAGGGGGTGAAAAACTGTTTTTT
CDR3: CASSSSGTGGEKLFF

J: TRBJ1-2
D: TRBD1
V: TRBV19
size: NA
DNA: TGTGCCAGTAGTATCCTAATCGGACAGGGAGACTATGGCTACACCTTC
CDR3: CASSILIGQGDYGYTF

J: TRBJ1-6
D: TRBD1
V: TRBV6-4
size: once
DNA: TGTGCCAGCAGTGAAGGACAGGGTTCACCCCTCCACTTT
CDR3: CASSEGQGSPLHF

J: TRBJ1-2
D: TRBD1
V: TRBV6-5
size: once
DNA: TGTGCCAGCAGTTACGCGACGACAGGGAAGGGTGGCTACACCTTC
CDR3: CASSYATTGKGGYTF

J: TRBJ1-6
D: TRBD1
V: TRBV28
size: few
DNA: TGTGCCAGCCAGACAGGGAGTCCCTATAATTCACCCCTCCACTTT
CDR3: CASQTGSPYNSPLHF